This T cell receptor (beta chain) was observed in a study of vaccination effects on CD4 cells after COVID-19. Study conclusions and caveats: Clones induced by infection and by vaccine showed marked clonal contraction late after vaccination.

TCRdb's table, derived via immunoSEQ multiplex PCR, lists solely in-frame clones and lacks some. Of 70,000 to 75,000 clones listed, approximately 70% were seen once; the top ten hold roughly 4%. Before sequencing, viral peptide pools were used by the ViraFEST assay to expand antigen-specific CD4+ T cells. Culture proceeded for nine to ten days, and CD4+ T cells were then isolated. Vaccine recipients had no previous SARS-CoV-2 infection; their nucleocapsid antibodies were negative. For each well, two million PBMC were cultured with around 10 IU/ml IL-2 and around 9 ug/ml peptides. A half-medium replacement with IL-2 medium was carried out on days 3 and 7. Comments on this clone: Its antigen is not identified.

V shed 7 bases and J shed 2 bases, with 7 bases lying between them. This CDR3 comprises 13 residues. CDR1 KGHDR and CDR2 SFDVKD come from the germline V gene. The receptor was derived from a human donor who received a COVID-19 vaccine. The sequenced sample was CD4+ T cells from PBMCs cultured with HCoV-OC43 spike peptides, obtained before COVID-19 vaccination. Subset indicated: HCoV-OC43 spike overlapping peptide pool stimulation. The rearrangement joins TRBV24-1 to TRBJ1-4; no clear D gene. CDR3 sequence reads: CATRGATNEKLFF. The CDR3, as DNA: TGTGCCACCAGAGGAGCCACTAATGAAAAACTGTTTTTT.